This T cell receptor (beta chain) is drawn from a study of T cells after somatic rescue of genetic block (TCRdb year 2020). Some background on the complete study: What the study looked at was long-term robustness, specifically in a T-cell system that came about through somatic rescue of a genetic block in T-cell development.

For this clone: Its target antigen remains unknown. No conserved phenylalanine or tryptophan ends this CDR3, so it is likely a read error. The DNA is left out, because the CDR3 cannot be placed on it with certainty; the CDR3 is given as TCRdb lists it.

The protocol used for the library was the immunoSEQ multiplex PCR assay. TCRdb limited this immuneACCESS table to in-frame rearrangements with V and J called. A share of clones is missing; checked studies link under half to unresolved V genes, and the rest is unexplained. The sample profile shows about 110,000 clones; 90% to 95% of them were found once. Clones ranked in the top ten supply roughly 1.4% of the sample. This receptor was identified in a woman between 18 and 29 years old. The sample comprised peripheral blood mononuclear cells (PBMCs).

The CDR3 region: CASSSHPTGSL. Recombination linked TRBV21-1 to TRBJ1-2; TRBD1, the table's D call, was not compared with the DNA. TRBV21-1 is a listed pseudogene. The CDR3 has 11 residues if both end residues are counted.